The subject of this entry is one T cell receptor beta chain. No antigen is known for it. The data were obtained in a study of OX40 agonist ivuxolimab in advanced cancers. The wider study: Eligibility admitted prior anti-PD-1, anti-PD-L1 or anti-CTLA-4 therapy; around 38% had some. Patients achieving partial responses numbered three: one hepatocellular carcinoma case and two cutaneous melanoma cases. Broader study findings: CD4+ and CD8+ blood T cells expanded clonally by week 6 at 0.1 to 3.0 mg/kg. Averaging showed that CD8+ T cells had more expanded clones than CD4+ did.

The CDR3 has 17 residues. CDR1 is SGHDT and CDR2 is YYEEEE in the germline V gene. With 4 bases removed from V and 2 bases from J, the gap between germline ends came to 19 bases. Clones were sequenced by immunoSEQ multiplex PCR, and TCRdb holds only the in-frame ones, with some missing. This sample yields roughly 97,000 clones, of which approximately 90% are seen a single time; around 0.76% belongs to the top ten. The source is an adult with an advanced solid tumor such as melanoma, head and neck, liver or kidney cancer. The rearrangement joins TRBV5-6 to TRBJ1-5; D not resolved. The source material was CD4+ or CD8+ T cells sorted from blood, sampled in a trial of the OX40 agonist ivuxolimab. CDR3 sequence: CASSLGSGLLGNQPQHF. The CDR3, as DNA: TGTGCCAGCAGCCTGGGGAGCGGGTTGCTGGGCAATCAGCCCCAGCATTTT. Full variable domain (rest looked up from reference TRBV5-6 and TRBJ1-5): DAGVTQSPTHLIKTRGQQVTLRCSPKSGHDTVSWYQQALGQGPQFIFQYYEEEERQRGNFPDRFSGHQFPNYSSELNVNALLLGDSALYLCASSLGSGLLGNQPQHFGDGTRLSIL.